This is a list of T cell receptor beta chains from one sample in a study of T and B cells in COVID-19 patients. TCRdb recomputed calls from the multiplex PCR reads with MiXCR, one row per CDR3 protein. The sample has 20,000 to 30,000 distinct CDR3 sequences; 32% are singletons. Sequencing input: blood. The source of these receptors is a human donor who had recovered from COVID-19. Each CDR3 is given with its conserved first and last residue. The D gene is left open where the match is weak. Clone size is not always given. Where it is, it says once, few, many or a class for expanded clones.

d_call j_call clone_size v_call cdr3_nt cdr3_aa
- TRBJ1-1 few TRBV6-1 TGTGCCAGCAGGGAAGCTTTCTTT CASREAFF
- TRBJ2-7 - TRBV5-5 TGTGCCAGCAGCCTTAAAGGGGCCAGGGCCGATTTCTACGAGCAGTACTTC CASSLKGARADFYEQYF
- TRBJ2-7 - TRBV7-9 TGTGCCAGCAGCTTGGGGGAAGGGCTCGACGAGCAGTACTTC CASSLGEGLDEQYF
- TRBJ2-7 once TRBV5-6 TGTGCCAGCAGCCAAGGCCGGGACACCAGAGGCTACGAGCAGTACTTC CASSQGRDTRGYEQYF
TRBD2 TRBJ2-5 many TRBV12-3/TRBV12-4 TGTGCCTCACGGGGGGTAGGTGGCCAAGAGACCCAGTACTTC CASRGVGGQETQYF
TRBD1 TRBJ1-1 - TRBV7-9 TGTGCCAGCAGCTTACAACGGACAGGGCACACTGAAGCTTTCTTT CASSLQRTGHTEAFF
- TRBJ2-1 medium-sized TRBV11-1 TGTGCCAGCAGCCAGGGACTTCAAAACAATGAGCAGTTCTTC CASSQGLQNNEQFF
- TRBJ1-4 few TRBV19 TGTGCCAGTAGTAAACCGGGCCTCGGGGCTAATGAAAAACTGTTTTTT CASSKPGLGANEKLFF
- TRBJ2-7 - TRBV12-3/TRBV12-4 TGTGCCAGCACCCCGCCCCTGGGGGCTATTGAGCAGTACTTC CASTPPLGAIEQYF
TRBD1 TRBJ1-6 - TRBV10-3 TGTGCCACATCCCGGGACAGGGGGCCAATCCCCCTCCACTTT CATSRDRGPIPLHF
- TRBJ1-1 few TRBV18 TGTGCCAGCTCACCACAGGGGGGTTTGGGGATGAACACTGAAGCTTTCTTT CASSPQGGLGMNTEAFF
TRBD1 TRBJ2-2 - TRBV5-4 TGTGCCAGCAGCTCGGGGGACAGGGGGTACACCGGGGAGCTGTTTTTT CASSSGDRGYTGELFF
- TRBJ2-2 medium-sized TRBV6-2/TRBV6-3 TGTGCCAGCAGTCCCGTGCCCCAGGGGCGGACCGGGGAGCTGTTTTTT CASSPVPQGRTGELFF
- TRBJ1-6 - TRBV5-4 TGTGCCAGAAGCCGATTAGTGGCCCTCCACTTT CARSRLVALHF
- TRBJ2-1 - TRBV28 TGTGCCAGCAGTTTATTGGCCAACATGAGGCCCCACAATGAGCAGTTCTTC CASSLLANMRPHNEQFF
- TRBJ1-2 few TRBV27 TGTGCCAGCAGTTTAGCGGCGGTCCCCGTCTATGGCTACACCTTC CASSLAAVPVYGYTF
TRBD1 TRBJ2-7 medium-sized TRBV29-1 TGCAGCGTCCCGGGACAGGGATACTACGAGCAGTACTTC CSVPGQGYYEQYF
TRBD1 TRBJ1-2 few TRBV27 TGTGCCAGCAGGAAAACAGGGGATTATTATGGCTACACCTTC CASRKTGDYYGYTF
- TRBJ1-4 once TRBV5-8 TGTGCCAGCAGCCCGGGGGACGGTCAAGGGGAAAAACTGTTTTTT CASSPGDGQGEKLFF
- TRBJ2-7 - TRBV27 TGTGCCAGCAGTTTAACAGGCCGTCCCTACGAGCAGTACTTC CASSLTGRPYEQYF
- TRBJ2-7 many TRBV15 TGTGCCACCAGCAGAGCTCGGGAGTTGAGTTACGAGCAGTACTTC CATSRARELSYEQYF
TRBD1 TRBJ2-5 medium-sized TRBV19 TGTGCCAGTAGGGACAGGGGGCATGAGACCCAGTACTTC CASRDRGHETQYF
TRBD1 TRBJ1-6 few TRBV6-5 TGTGCCAGCAGTTACGCTCGGGCAGGGGGCGGATCACCCCTCCACTTT CASSYARAGGGSPLHF
- TRBJ2-7 many TRBV27 TGTGCCAGCAGTTTCCGGGACCCCCCATCGGTATACGAGCAGTACTTC CASSFRDPPSVYEQYF
- TRBJ1-1 - TRBV11-1 TGTGCCAGCAGCTTAACCGGGGAGGACACTGAAGCTTTCTTT CASSLTGEDTEAFF
- TRBJ2-3 few TRBV24-1 TGTGCCACCAGTGACCAAGACAGGAGAGATACGCAGTATTTT CATSDQDRRDTQYF
- TRBJ1-1 few TRBV18 TGTGCCAGCTCACCGAACACTGAAGCTTTCTTT CASSPNTEAFF
TRBD2 TRBJ2-3 - TRBV6-5 TGTGCCAGCAGTTATAGGATGGGCGGGGGGGCAGGTCCAGATACGCAGTATTTT CASSYRMGGGAGPDTQYF
TRBD1 TRBJ2-1 - TRBV7-9 TGTGCCAGCAGCTCCGGGACAGGCTCGGATGAGCAGTTCTTC CASSSGTGSDEQFF
- TRBJ2-7 many TRBV6-1 TGTGCCAGCAGTGAATTGAGGGTTGCGTACGAGCAGTACTTC CASSELRVAYEQYF
- TRBJ2-2 - TRBV27 TGTGCCAGCAGTGAAGTTTGGGGGGCCCACGGGGAGCTGTTTTTT CASSEVWGAHGELFF
TRBD1 TRBJ1-4 few TRBV24-1 TGTGCCACCAGTGTAGCCCCTCGGACAGGGACTAATGAAAAACTGTTTTTT CATSVAPRTGTNEKLFF
TRBD1 TRBJ2-2 - TRBV14 TGTGCCAGCAGCCAACAGGGGGCCGGGGAGCTGTTTTTT CASSQQGAGELFF
- TRBJ1-2 - TRBV19 TGTGCCAGTAGTCTCTACAGCGGGAATAACTATGGCTACACCTTC CASSLYSGNNYGYTF
TRBD1 TRBJ2-7 - TRBV19 TGTGCCAGTAGTCCCCGGGACAGGTGGTACGAGCAGTACTTC CASSPRDRWYEQYF
TRBD1 TRBJ1-1 few TRBV19 TGTGCCAGTGCCCGGACAGGGGCTGAAGCTTTCTTT CASARTGAEAFF
- TRBJ1-5 once TRBV30 TGTGCCTGGAATATGGGACGAAGCAATCAGCCCCAGCATTTT CAWNMGRSNQPQHF
- TRBJ1-3 - TRBV12-3/TRBV12-4 TGTGCCAGCAGTTCGGGGGCCCCTGGAAACACCATATATTTT CASSSGAPGNTIYF
- TRBJ2-7 - TRBV6-2/TRBV6-3 TGTGCCAGCAGTTACTCGGGACCCCCCTACGAGCAGTACTTC CASSYSGPPYEQYF
TRBD1 TRBJ2-7 - TRBV4-3 TGCGCCAGCAGCCACCGCAAGGGACAGGGGGCCTACGAGCAGTACTTC CASSHRKGQGAYEQYF
TRBD1 TRBJ1-4 - TRBV18 TGTGCCAGCTCATCGACAGGGGGTTTTAATGAAAAACTGTTTTTT CASSSTGGFNEKLFF
TRBD1 TRBJ1-5 - TRBV6-6 TGTGCCAGCAGCTACAGGGGTAGCAATCAGCCCCAGCATTTT CASSYRGSNQPQHF
- TRBJ2-5 - TRBV5-4 TGTGCCAGCAGCCAATGGGGGGGCGGACAAGAGACCCAGTACTTC CASSQWGGGQETQYF
TRBD1 TRBJ1-4 once TRBV29-1 TGCAGCGTCGGTGACAGGGGGACTAATGAAAAACTGTTTTTT CSVGDRGTNEKLFF
- TRBJ1-5 - TRBV19 TGTGCCAGTAGTATAGGTGGGGTGGGACAGCCCCAGCATTTT CASSIGGVGQPQHF
- TRBJ2-1 - TRBV6-1 TGTGCCAGCAGTGAAGCGGGCTCCTACAATGAGCAGTTCTTC CASSEAGSYNEQFF
- TRBJ2-7 - TRBV25-1 TGTGCCAGCAGACTAGGCGCCTACGAGCAGTACTTC CASRLGAYEQYF
- TRBJ1-6 few TRBV6-4 TGTGCCAGCAGTGTAGCAGGGGCGAATAATTCACCCCTCCACTTT CASSVAGANNSPLHF
TRBD2 TRBJ2-2 - TRBV6-5 TGTGCCAGCACCCTTCGCGGGGGGGGGCTGACCGGGGAGCTGTTTTTT CASTLRGGGLTGELFF
TRBD1 TRBJ2-2 - TRBV7-2 TGTGCCAGCAGCTTAGTCGGGACAGGGCCCTCCGGGGAGCTGTTTTTT CASSLVGTGPSGELFF
TRBD1 TRBJ2-7 - TRBV20-1 TGCAGTGCTAGTAGACAGGGGCCCTACGAGCAGTACTTC CSASRQGPYEQYF
- TRBJ2-5 few TRBV6-2/TRBV6-3 TGTGCCAGCAGTTACTCGGGTGACCCATACGAGACCCAGTACTTC CASSYSGDPYETQYF
TRBD1 TRBJ2-5 many TRBV19 TGTGCCAGTAGCTGGGGGACAGGGAGTCGATTGGAGACCCAGTACTTC CASSWGTGSRLETQYF
TRBD2 TRBJ2-1 - TRBV19 TGTGCCAGTAGACGGACTAGCGGGATGGCCGGGAATGAGCAGTTCTTC CASRRTSGMAGNEQFF
TRBD1 TRBJ2-7 few TRBV19 TGTGCCAGTAAATACAGGGGCTACTCCCACGAGCAGTACTTC CASKYRGYSHEQYF
- TRBJ2-5 medium-sized TRBV19 TGTGCCAGTAGTGTATCCAGGGTAGGAGAGACCCAGTACTTC CASSVSRVGETQYF
- TRBJ1-5 few TRBV19 TGTGCCAGTACAGGGGTAGGGCAGCCCCAGCATTTT CASTGVGQPQHF
TRBD1 TRBJ1-2 - TRBV6-5 TGTGCCAGCAGCCGTGGGACAGGGGCGATACAAAGTGGCTACACCTTC CASSRGTGAIQSGYTF
- TRBJ1-5 - TRBV19 TGTGCCAGTAGTTCCCTGGGCGGGCACAGGGCCCCGGCGAAAAATCAGCCCCAGCATTTT CASSSLGGHRAPAKNQPQHF
- TRBJ1-2 - TRBV14 TGTGCCAGCAGCCAAGAGACAGCCACGAGGAGCTATGGCTACACCTTC CASSQETATRSYGYTF